Following are 9 T cell receptor beta chains from one sample sequenced in a study of OX40 agonist ivuxolimab in advanced cancers. Sequencing used immunoSEQ multiplex PCR; TCRdb keeps in-frame clones, though not all of them. The table lists 65,000 or so clones, about 83% of them singletons. Sequencing used CD4+ or CD8+ T cells sorted from blood, obtained in a trial of the OX40 agonist ivuxolimab. These receptors all come from an adult with an advanced solid tumor such as melanoma, head and neck, liver or kidney cancer.

The genes are TRBV5-1 and TRBJ2-2; TRBD2 might be the D (5 bases). This CDR3 is 17 amino acids long. V was cut by 4 bases and J by 7 bases, with 23 bases left in between. The germline CDR1 and CDR2 sequences are SGHRS and YFSETQ. The CDR3 coding sequence is TGCGCCAGCAGCATAGAGAGGCTAGCTAAAGTTGGCGGGGAGCTGTTTTTT. The encoded protein is CASSIERLAKVGGELFF.

This clone has a single count. One end of the junction does not line up with germline, which may come from a read error. The rearrangement joins TRBV7-7 to TRBJ2-5; D is possibly TRBD2 (6 bases). CDR3 length equals 15 residues. Germline V gene data show CDR1 as SSHAT and CDR2 as FNYEAQ (reference sequence). The CDR3 loop reads CASSPPGVGKETQYF. The CDR3 nucleotides read TGTGCTAGCAGCCCACCGGGGGTGGGAAAAGAGACCCAGTACTTC.

The chain recombines TRBV27 with TRBJ2-3; D is perhaps TRBD1 (6 bases). Per the germline V gene, CDR1 is MNHEY and CDR2 is SMNVEV (reference sequence). This CDR3 region has 17 residues. V was shortened by 0 bases and J by 0 bases, with 13 bases between the two germline ends. For the CDR3, the DNA is TGTGCCAGCAGTTTATCCTACAGGGTCTCTAGCACAGATACGCAGTATTTT. Protein sequence: CASSLSYRVSSTDTQYF.

This clone was counted between two and nine times. This rearrangement joins TRBV9 to TRBJ1-5; D is possibly TRBD1 (5 bases). Trimming pared 4 bases from V and 6 bases from J, leaving 17 bases between. This CDR3 contains 15 residues. The germline V gene encodes CDR1 SGDLS and CDR2 YYNGEE. CDR3 DNA: TGTGCCAGCAGCCCTACCGGGGCATCAGGTCAGCCCCAGCATTTT. Its protein product is CASSPTGASGQPQHF.

This clone is a singleton in its sample. The rearrangement uses TRBV20-1 and TRBJ2-7; D uncertain. V was trimmed by 5 bases and J by 3 bases, leaving 8 bases between them. This CDR3 spans 11 amino acids. Germline assignment: CDR1 DFQATT and CDR2 SNEGSKA (reference sequence). CDR3 DNA sequence: TGCAGTGCTTCTGACAACTACGAGCAGTACTTC. The encoded protein is CSASDNYEQYF.

The chain has TRBV18 and TRBJ2-2, with 7 positions matching TRBD1. The CDR3 sequence is 17 residues long. CDR1 is KGHSH and CDR2 is LQKENI in the germline V gene. Trimming removed 1 base from V and 5 bases from J; junction bases left unmatched: 10. The CDR3 sequence: CASSPQGANWRTGELFF. The CDR3 DNA reads TGTGCCAGCTCACCACAGGGGGCAAACTGGAGGACCGGGGAGCTGTTTTTT.

The rearrangement joins TRBV20-1 to TRBJ1-1, with D unclear. Germline V gene sequence: CDR1 DFQATT, CDR2 SNEGSKA (reference sequence). V was clipped by 6 bases and J by 2 bases, with 7 bases between them. The CDR3 extends over 11 amino acids. CDR3 in amino acids: CSATRNTEAFF. The DNA of the CDR3 is TGCAGTGCCACCCGAAACACTGAAGCTTTCTTT.

V usage is TRBV28 and J usage is TRBJ1-5; D gene unclear. V was shortened by 2 bases and J by 2 bases, with 4 bases between the two germline ends. The CDR3 length is 13 residues. Germline CDR1 reads MDHEN; CDR2 reads SYDVKM. This CDR3 reads CASSLTGNQPQHF. The CDR3 nucleotides read TGTGCCAGCAGTTTAACTGGCAATCAGCCCCAGCATTTT.

The J gene is TRBJ1-4, the V gene TRBV30, with TRBD1 as a possible D gene (5 bases). The V end lost 5 bases, the J end lost 2 bases, and 12 bases lay between the germline ends. The CDR3 sequence is 14 residues long. CDR1 is GTSNPN and CDR2 is SVGIG in the germline V gene (reference sequence). This CDR3 is CAWQRGATNEKLFF. The CDR3 nucleotides read TGTGCCTGGCAGCGCGGGGCCACTAATGAAAAACTGTTTTTT.